A selection of T cell receptor beta chains follows, all from one sample in a study of T-cell reconstitution after alpha-beta-depleted transplantation in children. TCRdb called the PCR reads again in MiXCR, with one record for every CDR3 protein. The table includes 330,000 or so distinct CDR3 sequences, over 9.5% detected once. The sequences come from PBMCs, collected before TCRalphabeta/CD19-depleted stem cell transplant. The receptors derive from a boy in the first two years of life with acute myeloid leukemia, due to receive a stem cell transplant. Each CDR3 is given with its conserved first and last residue. A D gene is named only where the DNA matches it firmly. For some rows the clone size is stated as once, few or many, or as a class when expanded; others skip it.

CDR3 protein: CASSQEWPRGEANVLTF; CDR3 DNA: TGCGCCAGCAGCCAAGAATGGCCTAGGGGTGAGGCCAACGTCCTGACTTTC; V gene: TRBV4-3; J gene: TRBJ2-6; D gene: -; clone size: -
CDR3 protein: CSVEAAGVGPYEQYF; CDR3 DNA: TGCAGCGTTGAAGCGGCGGGGGTCGGGCCCTACGAGCAGTACTTC; V gene: TRBV29-1; J gene: TRBJ2-7; D gene: TRBD2; clone size: -
CDR3 protein: CASSYSGREARGDTQYF; CDR3 DNA: TGTGCCAGCAGTTACTCGGGGCGGGAGGCCCGGGGAGATACGCAGTATTTT; V gene: TRBV6-5; J gene: TRBJ2-3; D gene: TRBD2; clone size: many
CDR3 protein: CASRIAGGNTGELFF; CDR3 DNA: TGTGCCAGCAGGATAGCGGGAGGGAACACCGGGGAGCTGTTTTTT; V gene: TRBV12-3/TRBV12-4; J gene: TRBJ2-2; D gene: TRBD2; clone size: -
CDR3 protein: CASSSTGFQETQYF; CDR3 DNA: TGTGCCAGCAGTTCGACAGGGTTCCAAGAGACCCAGTACTTC; V gene: TRBV12-3/TRBV12-4; J gene: TRBJ2-5; D gene: TRBD1; clone size: many
CDR3 protein: CASSFTGTKAFF; CDR3 DNA: TGTGCCAGCAGTTTTACCGGGACGAAGGCTTTCTTT; V gene: TRBV12-3/TRBV12-4; J gene: TRBJ1-1; D gene: -; clone size: few
CDR3 protein: CSVEDPNGPYEQYF; CDR3 DNA: TGCAGCGTTGAAGATCCGAACGGGCCCTACGAGCAGTACTTC; V gene: TRBV29-1; J gene: TRBJ2-7; D gene: -; clone size: -
CDR3 protein: CASSYSGPVTNYGYTF; CDR3 DNA: TGTGCCAGCAGTTACAGTGGGCCGGTGACTAACTATGGCTACACCTTC; V gene: TRBV6-5; J gene: TRBJ1-2; D gene: -; clone size: many
CDR3 protein: CASSKEKGKADTQYF; CDR3 DNA: TGTGCCAGCAGCAAAGAAAAAGGAAAAGCAGATACGCAGTATTTT; V gene: TRBV21-1; J gene: TRBJ2-3; D gene: -; clone size: few
CDR3 protein: CAISPPGLAGEQYF; CDR3 DNA: TGTGCCATCAGTCCCCCGGGACTAGCCGGCGAGCAGTACTTC; V gene: TRBV10-3; J gene: TRBJ2-7; D gene: TRBD2; clone size: many
CDR3 protein: CSASPDPANTEAFF; CDR3 DNA: TGCAGTGCCTCACCTGACCCGGCGAACACTGAAGCTTTCTTT; V gene: TRBV20-1; J gene: TRBJ1-1; D gene: -; clone size: many
CDR3 protein: CATSAVGGRDEETQYF; CDR3 DNA: TGTGCCACCAGTGCGGTGGGCGGGAGGGATGAAGAGACCCAGTACTTC; V gene: TRBV24-1; J gene: TRBJ2-5; D gene: TRBD2; clone size: many
CDR3 protein: CSARKTGTNEKLFF; CDR3 DNA: TGCAGTGCTAGAAAGACAGGCACTAATGAAAAACTGTTTTTT; V gene: TRBV20-1; J gene: TRBJ1-4; D gene: -; clone size: few
CDR3 protein: CASSATSGRPGELFF; CDR3 DNA: TGCGCCAGCAGCGCCACTAGCGGGAGGCCCGGGGAGCTGTTTTTT; V gene: TRBV5-1; J gene: TRBJ2-2; D gene: TRBD2; clone size: many
CDR3 protein: CASSDPSGGTIYEQYF; CDR3 DNA: TGTGCCAGCAGCGACCCTAGCGGGGGTACAATATACGAGCAGTACTTC; V gene: TRBV5-6; J gene: TRBJ2-7; D gene: TRBD2; clone size: many
CDR3 protein: CASSRPGTGGYEQYF; CDR3 DNA: TGTGCCAGCAGCCGACCCGGGACAGGGGGCTACGAGCAGTACTTC; V gene: TRBV27; J gene: TRBJ2-7; D gene: TRBD1; clone size: few
CDR3 protein: CASSKGHLGNTIYF; CDR3 DNA: TGTGCCAGCAGTAAGGGACATTTAGGAAACACCATATATTTT; V gene: TRBV28; J gene: TRBJ1-3; D gene: -; clone size: many
CDR3 protein: CASRQLGGAKNIQYF; CDR3 DNA: TGTGCCAGCAGGCAACTGGGAGGGGCCAAAAACATTCAGTACTTC; V gene: TRBV4-2; J gene: TRBJ2-4; D gene: TRBD2; clone size: many
CDR3 protein: CSARNGLRETQYF; CDR3 DNA: TGCAGTGCTAGAAACGGTTTGAGAGAGACCCAGTACTTC; V gene: TRBV20-1; J gene: TRBJ2-5; D gene: -; clone size: few
CDR3 protein: CASSPSWGYEQYF; CDR3 DNA: TGCGCCAGCAGCCCGTCTTGGGGATACGAGCAGTACTTC; V gene: TRBV10-2; J gene: TRBJ2-7; D gene: -; clone size: few
CDR3 protein: CATGDRSSYEQYF; CDR3 DNA: TGTGCCACCGGGGACAGAAGCTCCTACGAGCAGTACTTC; V gene: TRBV28; J gene: TRBJ2-7; D gene: TRBD1; clone size: many
CDR3 protein: CSATRLAGVVETQYF; CDR3 DNA: TGCAGTGCTACCCGACTAGCGGGAGTGGTGGAGACCCAGTACTTC; V gene: TRBV20-1; J gene: TRBJ2-5; D gene: TRBD2; clone size: many
CDR3 protein: CASSQPGQGGYQHF; CDR3 DNA: TGCGCCAGCAGCCAACCTGGACAGGGGGGATACCAGCATTTT; V gene: TRBV4-1; J gene: TRBJ1-5; D gene: TRBD1; clone size: many
CDR3 protein: CASSRTGLGTDTQYF; CDR3 DNA: TGTGCTAGCAGCCGCACAGGGCTCGGCACAGATACGCAGTATTTT; V gene: TRBV7-7; J gene: TRBJ2-3; D gene: -; clone size: -
CDR3 protein: CASSLEGRSNTGELFF; CDR3 DNA: TGCGCCAGCAGCTTGGAGGGTAGATCGAACACCGGGGAGCTGTTTTTT; V gene: TRBV5-1; J gene: TRBJ2-2; D gene: -; clone size: many
CDR3 protein: CASISGDRVNYEQYF; CDR3 DNA: TGTGCCAGCATAAGCGGGGACAGGGTTAACTACGAGCAGTACTTC; V gene: TRBV28; J gene: TRBJ2-7; D gene: TRBD1; clone size: -
CDR3 protein: CSAGGGSSLNEQYF; CDR3 DNA: TGCAGTGCCGGTGGCGGGTCCAGTTTGAACGAGCAGTACTTC; V gene: TRBV20-1; J gene: TRBJ2-7; D gene: -; clone size: few
CDR3 protein: CASSPPRLAPNTGELFF; CDR3 DNA: TGTGCCAGCTCACCGCCTAGACTAGCGCCGAACACCGGGGAGCTGTTTTTT; V gene: TRBV18; J gene: TRBJ2-2; D gene: TRBD2; clone size: few
CDR3 protein: CASSLNVLWTAFEQYF; CDR3 DNA: TGTGCCAGCAGCTTAAATGTCCTTTGGACAGCTTTTGAGCAGTACTTC; V gene: TRBV7-2; J gene: TRBJ2-7; D gene: -; clone size: few
CDR3 protein: CSVEALPNLAGAPYQETQYF; CDR3 DNA: TGCAGCGTTGAAGCTCTTCCAAATCTAGCGGGGGCTCCGTACCAAGAGACCCAGTACTTC; V gene: TRBV29-1; J gene: TRBJ2-5; D gene: TRBD2; clone size: few
CDR3 protein: CSVALGQGRYNEQFF; CDR3 DNA: TGCAGCGTTGCTCTAGGACAGGGAAGGTACAATGAGCAGTTCTTC; V gene: TRBV29-1; J gene: TRBJ2-1; D gene: TRBD1; clone size: many
CDR3 protein: CASSLLWNEQFF; CDR3 DNA: TGTGCCAGCAGCCTACTTTGGAATGAGCAGTTCTTC; V gene: TRBV7-2; J gene: TRBJ2-1; D gene: -; clone size: many